This entry lists 24 T cell receptor beta chains sequenced from one sample in a study of blood T cell repertoires in COVID-19. Profiled with immunoSEQ multiplex PCR; TCRdb holds only in-frame clones, not every one. The sample contains some 170,000 clones, more than 80% of which appear only once. Sequencing was carried out using peripheral blood. These TCRs come from a woman in her forties with COVID-19, enrolled during active disease.

The chain is built from TRBV18 and TRBJ2-4; unclear D gene. In germline, CDR1 is KGHSH, CDR2 LQKENI. The germline V and J ends were trimmed by 3 bases and 0 bases, with 6 bases remaining between them. This CDR3 is 14 amino acids long. The CDR3 bases are TGTGCCAGCTCACCGGCTTCAGCCAAAAACATTCAGTACTTC. It specifies CASSPASAKNIQYF.

The chain couples TRBV2 to TRBJ2-3; a possible D gene is TRBD1 (6 bases). The V end lost 8 bases, the J end lost 0 bases, and 9 bases lay between the germline ends. The CDR3 is 13 amino acids. The V gene's germline CDR1 is SNHLY and CDR2 FYNNEI. The DNA for the CDR3 is TGTGCCAGCGGGACATTTAGCACAGATACGCAGTATTTT. Translation gives CASGTFSTDTQYF.

This chain connects TRBV6-5 to TRBJ2-3; 10 bases are shared with TRBD1. Germline CDR1 and CDR2: MNHEY and SVGAGI. Losses at the gene ends were 6 bases for V and 4 bases for J; bases not matched to a gene: 4. The CDR3 sequence is 14 residues long. Here the CDR3 reads CASRGGTGADTQYF. The CDR3 DNA reads TGTGCCAGCAGAGGAGGGACAGGGGCAGATACGCAGTATTTT.

This clone came up a few times. The J gene is TRBJ2-7, the V gene TRBV6-2 or TRBV6-3, with 7 bases matching TRBD2. J was trimmed by 2 bases and V by 5 bases; bases with no gene match: 18. Germline lookup yields CDR1 MNHEY and CDR2 SVGEGT. The CDR3 is 18 amino acids. CDR3 DNA sequence: TGTGCCAGCAGTAAGGCCGGGACTACAACAATGATACCCTACGAGCAGTACTTC. Protein: CASSKAGTTTMIPYEQYF.

The J gene is TRBJ2-3, the V gene TRBV5-6; 8 positions agree with TRBD2. This CDR3 has 13 residues. Germline values: CDR1 SGHDT, CDR2 YYEEEE. The V gene end was trimmed by 4 bases and the J gene end by 10 bases; junction bases not matched to a gene: 8. CDR3 loop: CASSTAGGAAQYF. In nucleotides, the CDR3 is TGTGCCAGCAGCACCGCCGGGGGGGCTGCGCAGTATTTT.

The V call is TRBV27, the J call TRBJ1-3; D ambiguous. This CDR3 is built from 16 residues. V shed 6 bases and J shed 1 base, with 16 bases lying between them. CDR1 MNHEY and CDR2 SMNVEV come from the germline V gene (reference sequence). CDR3 sequence reads: CASSPFSGSSGNTIYF. CDR3 coding DNA: TGTGCCAGCAGCCCCTTTTCGGGTTCTTCTGGAAACACCATATATTTT.

CDR3 sequence reads: CASGTGRADTQYF. The CDR3 DNA reads as TGCGCCAGCGGAACAGGGAGGGCAGATACGCAGTATTTT. The rearrangement uses TRBV5-1 and TRBJ2-3; D might be TRBD2 (7 bases). CDR3 length equals 13 residues. In germline, CDR1 is SGHRS, CDR2 YFSETQ. Trimming stripped 7 bases from V and 4 bases from J, with 13 bases between.

The gene calls are TRBV27 and TRBJ2-1; 9 bases align to TRBD2. V lost 3 bases and J lost 10; bases outside the gene matches: 7. The V gene's germline CDR1 is MNHEY and CDR2 SMNVEV (reference sequence). CDR3 length: 14 amino acids. DNA for the CDR3: TGTGCCAGCAGTTTCTCGACCCTAGCGGGGGAGCAGTTCTTC. Translating gives CASSFSTLAGEQFF.

The chain recombines TRBV9 with TRBJ2-2, with 7 bases lining up with TRBD1. Per the germline V gene, CDR1 is SGDLS and CDR2 is YYNGEE. V trimming: 3 bases; J trimming: 3 bases; junction bases outside the gene matches: 5. The CDR3 length is 15 residues. The CDR3 reads CASSGQGFHTGELFF. CDR3 in DNA: TGTGCCAGCAGCGGACAGGGTTTTCACACCGGGGAGCTGTTTTTT. The full variable domain, completed using reference TRBV9 and TRBJ2-2, is DSGVTQTPKHLITATGQRVTLRCSPRSGDLSVYWYQQSLDQGLQFLIQYYNGEERAKGNILERFSAQQFPDLHSELNLSSLELGDSALYFCASSGQGFHTGELFFGEGSRLTVL.

This rearrangement joins TRBV2 to TRBJ2-7; TRBD2 might be the D (5 bases). This CDR3 spans 14 amino acids. The germline V and J ends were trimmed by 6 bases and 0 bases, with 12 bases remaining between them. Germline CDR1 is SNHLY and CDR2 is FYNNEI. The CDR3 sequence: CASRETAGSYEQYF. The DNA for the CDR3 is TGTGCCAGCAGAGAGACGGCGGGCTCCTACGAGCAGTACTTC.

This clone turned up a few times. The rearrangement uses TRBV28 and TRBJ2-1; TRBD2 agrees at 8 bases. The CDR3 consists of 13 residues. V shed 6 bases, J shed 6 bases, and the junction held 4 bases outside the gene matches. Germline assignment: CDR1 MDHEN and CDR2 SYDVKM. The CDR3 region has the DNA TGTGCCAGCAGAGAGACTAGCGTCAATGAGCAGTTCTTC. Translating gives CASRETSVNEQFF.

The chain joins TRBV27 to TRBJ2-2; TRBD1 matches 7 bases. Trimming took 11 bases from V and 1 from J; bases not matched to a gene: 4. CDR3 length: 13 residues. Germline-derived CDR1 and CDR2 are MNHEY and SMNVEV (reference sequence). Here the CDR3 reads CALRDRNTGELFF. For the CDR3, the DNA is TGTGCCCTCCGGGACAGGAACACCGGGGAGCTGTTTTTT.

This clone was detected only a few times. V gene TRBV10-2 combines with J gene TRBJ2-3; 8 bases fit TRBD2. Trimming removed 8 bases from V and 4 bases from J; junction bases left unmatched: 2. CDR1 and CDR2 (germline): WSHSY, SAAADI. The CDR3 has 12 amino acids. Here the CDR3 reads CASRAGADTQYF. CDR3 bases: TGCGCCAGCCGAGCGGGAGCAGATACGCAGTATTTT.

The V gene is TRBV12-5, the J gene TRBJ1-6; 7 bases line up with TRBD1. V gave up 6 bases and J gave up 9 bases; unmatched junction bases: 8. Germline assignment: CDR1 LGHNT and CDR2 FRNRAP. The CDR3 covers 14 residues. CDR3 residues: CASGLGQSGSPLHF. For the CDR3, the DNA is TGTGCTAGTGGCCTGGGACAGAGCGGTTCACCCCTCCACTTT.

The chain employs TRBV19 and TRBJ2-3, with 7 bases that match TRBD2. J lost 4 bases, V lost 3 bases, and 10 bases had no gene match. CDR1 LNHDA and CDR2 SQIVND come from the germline V gene (reference sequence). This CDR3 is 16 amino acids long. The CDR3 spells CASSMWAGVLSDTQYF. CDR3 nucleotides: TGTGCCAGTAGTATGTGGGCGGGGGTGTTATCAGATACGCAGTATTTT.

V gene TRBV7-9 combines with J gene TRBJ2-1, with a tentative D call TRBD2 (6 bases). Trimming removed 8 bases at V and 6 bases at J, with 17 bases between. Germline loops: CDR1 SEHNR, CDR2 FQNEAQ (reference sequence). The CDR3 totals 14 residues. In DNA form, the CDR3 reads TGTGCCAGCCAGACTAGTGGGGCCCTCAATGAGCAGTTCTTC. It codes for CASQTSGALNEQFF.

The genes are TRBV7-8 and TRBJ2-1; weak D call: TRBD1 (5 bases). Germline V gene data show CDR1 as SGHVS and CDR2 as FQNEAQ. Deletions cut 5 bases from V and 4 bases from J, with 9 bases between. CDR3 size: 13 residues. The CDR3 protein is CASSPQGYNEQFF. CDR3 sequence (DNA): TGTGCCAGCAGCCCCCAGGGTTACAATGAGCAGTTCTTC.

The rearrangement joins TRBV4-1 to TRBJ2-7; D possibly corresponds to TRBD2 (6 bases). Germline lookup yields CDR1 MGHRA and CDR2 YSYEKL. V was pared by 2 bases and J by 4 bases, with 12 bases between. This CDR3 is built from 14 residues. CDR3 region: CASSQSPSEYEQYF. The CDR3 coding sequence is TGCGCCAGCAGCCAAAGTCCTAGCGAGTACGAGCAGTACTTC.

The V and J genes are TRBV5-1 and TRBJ2-4; weak D call: TRBD2 (6 bases). Germline lookup yields CDR1 SGHRS and CDR2 YFSETQ. The CDR3 is 15 amino acids. Trimming pared 0 bases from V and 1 base from J, leaving 8 bases between. Here the CDR3 reads CASSLAGGAKNIQYF. Written as DNA, the CDR3 is TGCGCCAGCAGCTTGGCCGGAGGGGCCAAAAACATTCAGTACTTC.

V is TRBV5-1 and J is TRBJ1-2, with 9 nucleotides matching TRBD1. Unmatched junction bases numbered 8, after V lost 4 bases and J lost 4 bases. The length of the CDR3 is 15 residues. Germline assignment: CDR1 SGHRS and CDR2 YFSETQ. The CDR3 is CASSPRQGEVYGYTF. The CDR3, as DNA: TGCGCCAGCAGCCCAAGACAGGGGGAGGTCTATGGCTACACCTTC.

The V gene is TRBV10-3, the J gene TRBJ2-7; 8 nucleotides align to TRBD1. This CDR3 has 15 amino acids. Germline V gene sequence: CDR1 ENHRY, CDR2 SYGVKD. Trimming took 3 bases from V and 0 from J; bases not matched to a gene: 4. CDR3 DNA: TGTGCCATCAGTGACCCGGGACAGGTCTCCTACGAGCAGTACTTC. It specifies CAISDPGQVSYEQYF.

The chain employs TRBV29-1 and TRBJ1-1, with D unclear. V dropped 2 bases and J dropped 7 bases, with 14 bases sitting between them. This CDR3 is built from 13 residues. CDR1 is SQVTM, CDR2 ANQGSEA, per germline. In DNA form, the CDR3 reads TGCAGCGTTGAAAGTTACGAGGGTATTGAAGCTTTCTTT. This gives the protein CSVESYEGIEAFF.

The chain recombines TRBV29-1 with TRBJ2-2, with TRBD1 as a possible D gene (6 bases). Looked up from germline, CDR1 is SQVTM and CDR2 is ANQGSEA. The CDR3 totals 14 residues. Trimming removed 5 bases at V and 5 bases at J, with 15 bases between. The CDR3 DNA reads as TGCAGCGTTCGCCTGGGGGCGCAGACCGGGGAGCTGTTTTTT. Translating gives CSVRLGAQTGELFF.

On this clone: Other nucleotide sequences in the sample specify the same CDR3. The rearrangement links TRBV5-4 to TRBJ2-1, with 8 positions matching TRBD2. This CDR3 contains 15 residues. Germline V gene lookup returns CDR1 SGHNT and CDR2 YYREEE (reference sequence). Trimming cost V 5 bases and J 6 bases; bases outside gene matches: 10. CDR3 coding DNA: TGTGCCAGCAGATCCGGGACTAGTGGGATCAATGAGCAGTTCTTC. It is translated as CASRSGTSGINEQFF.